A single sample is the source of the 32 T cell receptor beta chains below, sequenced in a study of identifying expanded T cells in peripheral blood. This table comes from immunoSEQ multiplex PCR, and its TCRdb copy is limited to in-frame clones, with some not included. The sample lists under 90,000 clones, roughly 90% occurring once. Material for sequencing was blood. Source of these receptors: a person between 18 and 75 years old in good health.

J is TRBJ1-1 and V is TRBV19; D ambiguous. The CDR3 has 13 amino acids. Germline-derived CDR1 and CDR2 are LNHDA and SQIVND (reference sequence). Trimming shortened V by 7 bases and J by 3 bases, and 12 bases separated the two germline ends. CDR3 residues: CASNRPPYTEAFF. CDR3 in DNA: TGTGCCAGTAACCGGCCCCCTTACACTGAAGCTTTCTTT.

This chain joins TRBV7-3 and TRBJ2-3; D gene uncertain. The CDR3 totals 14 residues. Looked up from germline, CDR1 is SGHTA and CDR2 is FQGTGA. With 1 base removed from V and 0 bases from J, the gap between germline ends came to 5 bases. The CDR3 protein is CASSLIASTDTQYF. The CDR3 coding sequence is TGTGCCAGCAGCTTAATTGCTAGCACAGATACGCAGTATTTT. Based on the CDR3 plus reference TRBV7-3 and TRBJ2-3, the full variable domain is GAGVSQTPSNKVTEKGKYVELRCDPISGHTALYWYRQSLGQGPEFLIYFQGTGAADDSGLPNDRFFAVRPEGSVSTLKIQRTERGDSAVYLCASSLIASTDTQYFGPGTRLTVL.

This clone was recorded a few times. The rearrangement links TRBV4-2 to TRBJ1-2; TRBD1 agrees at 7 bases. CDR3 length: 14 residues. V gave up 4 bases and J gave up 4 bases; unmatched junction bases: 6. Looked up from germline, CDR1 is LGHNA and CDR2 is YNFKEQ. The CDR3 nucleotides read TGTGCCAGCAGCCGGGACAGTGAAATCTATGGCTACACCTTC. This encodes CASSRDSEIYGYTF.

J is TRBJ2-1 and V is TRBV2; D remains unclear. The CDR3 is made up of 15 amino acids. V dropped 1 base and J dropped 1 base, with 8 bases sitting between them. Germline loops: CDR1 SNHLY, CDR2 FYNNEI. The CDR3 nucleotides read TGTGCCAGCAGTGAAGTGAGTGCATCCTACAATGAGCAGTTCTTC. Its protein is CASSEVSASYNEQFF.

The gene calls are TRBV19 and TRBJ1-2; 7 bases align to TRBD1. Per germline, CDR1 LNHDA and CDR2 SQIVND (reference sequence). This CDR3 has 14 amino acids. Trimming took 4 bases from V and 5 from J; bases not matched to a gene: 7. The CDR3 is CASSTGTEPYGYTF. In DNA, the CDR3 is TGTGCCAGTAGTACTGGGACAGAACCATATGGCTACACCTTC.

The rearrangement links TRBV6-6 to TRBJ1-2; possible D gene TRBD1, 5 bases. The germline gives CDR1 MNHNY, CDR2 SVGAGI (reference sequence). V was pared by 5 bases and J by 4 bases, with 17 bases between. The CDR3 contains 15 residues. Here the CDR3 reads CASSTSQDVGYGYTF. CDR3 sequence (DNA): TGTGCCAGCAGTACCTCACAGGATGTTGGCTATGGCTACACCTTC.

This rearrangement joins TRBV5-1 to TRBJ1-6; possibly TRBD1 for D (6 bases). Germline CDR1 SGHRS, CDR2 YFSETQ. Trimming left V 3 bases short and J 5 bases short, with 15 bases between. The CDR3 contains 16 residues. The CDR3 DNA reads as TGCGCCAGCAGCTGGGGGCCCGTTGAGAATAATTCACCCCTCCACTTT. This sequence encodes CASSWGPVENNSPLHF. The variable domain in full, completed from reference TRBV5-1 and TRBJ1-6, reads KAGVTQTPRYLIKTRGQQVTLSCSPISGHRSVSWYQQTPGQGLQFLFEYFSETQRNKGNFPGRFSGRQFSNSRSEMNVSTLELGDSALYLCASSWGPVENNSPLHFGNGTRLTVT.

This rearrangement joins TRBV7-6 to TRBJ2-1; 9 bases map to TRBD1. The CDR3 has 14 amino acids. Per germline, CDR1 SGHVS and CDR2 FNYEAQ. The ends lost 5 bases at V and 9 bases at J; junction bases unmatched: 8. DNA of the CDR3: TGTGCCAGCAGCCTCGGGACAGGGTATACTGAGCAGTTCTTC. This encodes CASSLGTGYTEQFF.

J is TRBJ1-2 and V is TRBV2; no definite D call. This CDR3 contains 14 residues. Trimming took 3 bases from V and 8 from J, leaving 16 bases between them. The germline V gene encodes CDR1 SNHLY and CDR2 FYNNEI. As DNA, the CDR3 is TGTGCCAGCAGTGAGAGTGGGATCACGGGAGGCTACACCTTC. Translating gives CASSESGITGGYTF.

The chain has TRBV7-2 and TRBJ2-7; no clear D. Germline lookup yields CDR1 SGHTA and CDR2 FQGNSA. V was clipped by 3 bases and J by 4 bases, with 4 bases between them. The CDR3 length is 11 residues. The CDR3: CASSFEYEQYF. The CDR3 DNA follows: TGTGCCAGCAGCTTTGAATACGAGCAGTACTTC. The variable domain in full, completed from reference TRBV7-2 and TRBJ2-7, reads GAGVSQSPSNKVTEKGKDVELRCDPISGHTALYWYRQSLGQGLEFLIYFQGNSAPDKSGLPSDRFSAERTGGSVSTLTIQRTQQEDSAVYLCASSFEYEQYFGPGTRLTVT.

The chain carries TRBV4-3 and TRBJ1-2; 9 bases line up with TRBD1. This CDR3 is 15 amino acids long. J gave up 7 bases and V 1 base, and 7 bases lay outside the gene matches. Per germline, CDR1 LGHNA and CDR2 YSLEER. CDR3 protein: CASSQATGGGRGYTF. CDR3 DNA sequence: TGCGCCAGCAGCCAAGCTACAGGGGGCGGTCGTGGCTACACCTTC.

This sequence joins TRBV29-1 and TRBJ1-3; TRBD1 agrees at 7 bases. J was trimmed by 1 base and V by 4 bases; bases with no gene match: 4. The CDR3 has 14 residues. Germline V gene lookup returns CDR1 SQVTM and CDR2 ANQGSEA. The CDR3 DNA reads TGCAGCGTTGCTCAGGGGGGATCTGGAAACACCATATATTTT. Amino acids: CSVAQGGSGNTIYF. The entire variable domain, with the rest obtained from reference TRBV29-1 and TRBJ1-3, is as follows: SAVISQKPSRDICQRGTSLTIQCQVDSQVTMMFWYRQQPGQSLTLIATANQGSEATYESGFVIDKFPISRPNLTFSTLTVSNMSPEDSSIYLCSVAQGGSGNTIYFGEGSWLTVV.

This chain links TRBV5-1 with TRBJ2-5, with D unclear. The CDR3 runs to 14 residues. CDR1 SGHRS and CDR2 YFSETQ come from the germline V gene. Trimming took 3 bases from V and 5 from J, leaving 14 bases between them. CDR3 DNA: TGCGCCAGCAGCTCTACTCTAGGTTGGGAGACCCAGTACTTC. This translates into CASSSTLGWETQYF.

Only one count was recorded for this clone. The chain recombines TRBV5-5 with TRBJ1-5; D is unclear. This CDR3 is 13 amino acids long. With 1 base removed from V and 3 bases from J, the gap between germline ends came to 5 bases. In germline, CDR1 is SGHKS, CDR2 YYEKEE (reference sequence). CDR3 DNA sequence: TGTGCCAGCAGCTTGATCCTCAATCAGCCCCAGCATTTT. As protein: CASSLILNQPQHF.

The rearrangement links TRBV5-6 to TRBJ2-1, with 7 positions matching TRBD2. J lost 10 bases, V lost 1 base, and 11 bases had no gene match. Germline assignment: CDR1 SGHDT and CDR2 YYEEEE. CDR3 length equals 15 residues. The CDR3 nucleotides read TGTGCCAGCAGCTTGTTGCGACTAGCAGCGTACGAGCAGTTCTTC. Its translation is CASSLLRLAAYEQFF.

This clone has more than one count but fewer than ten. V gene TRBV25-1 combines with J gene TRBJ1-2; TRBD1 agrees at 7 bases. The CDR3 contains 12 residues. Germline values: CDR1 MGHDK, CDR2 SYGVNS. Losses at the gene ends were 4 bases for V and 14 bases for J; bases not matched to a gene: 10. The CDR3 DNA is TGTGCCAGCAGTGGAAACGCCGGACAGGTTACCTTC. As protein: CASSGNAGQVTF.

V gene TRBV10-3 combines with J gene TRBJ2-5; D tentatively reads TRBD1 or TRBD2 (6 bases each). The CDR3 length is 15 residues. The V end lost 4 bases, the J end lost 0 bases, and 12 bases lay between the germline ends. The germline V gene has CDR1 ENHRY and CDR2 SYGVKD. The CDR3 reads CAISGRGLDQETQYF. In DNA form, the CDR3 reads TGTGCCATCAGTGGCCGGGGGCTTGACCAAGAGACCCAGTACTTC.

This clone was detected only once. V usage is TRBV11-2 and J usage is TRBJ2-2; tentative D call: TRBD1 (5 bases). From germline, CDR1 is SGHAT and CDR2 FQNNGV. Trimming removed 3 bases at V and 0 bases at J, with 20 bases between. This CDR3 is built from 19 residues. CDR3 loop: CASSFRAPDVVSNTGELFF. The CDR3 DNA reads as TGTGCCAGCAGCTTCAGGGCCCCAGACGTGGTTTCGAACACCGGGGAGCTGTTTTTT.

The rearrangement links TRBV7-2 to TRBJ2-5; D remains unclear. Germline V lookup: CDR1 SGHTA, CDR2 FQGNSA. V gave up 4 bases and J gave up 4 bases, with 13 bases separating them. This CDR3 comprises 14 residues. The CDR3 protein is CASSYYPGGETQYF. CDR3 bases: TGTGCCAGCAGCTACTACCCGGGTGGAGAGACCCAGTACTTC.

The CDR3 bases are TGTGCCAGCAAGAGGACAGCACTCTCTGGGGCCAACGTCCTGACTTTC. This sequence encodes CASKRTALSGANVLTF. This chain uses TRBV2 with TRBJ2-6, with D possibly matching TRBD1 (6 bases). The V and J ends lost 7 bases and 0 bases respectively, with 13 bases between them. Germline V gene sequence: CDR1 SNHLY, CDR2 FYNNEI. This CDR3 is 16 amino acids long.

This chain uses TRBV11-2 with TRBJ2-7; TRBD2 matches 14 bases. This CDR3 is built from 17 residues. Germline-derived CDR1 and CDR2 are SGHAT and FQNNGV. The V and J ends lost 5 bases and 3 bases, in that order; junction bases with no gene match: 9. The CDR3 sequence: CASSRTSGGQGVYEQYF. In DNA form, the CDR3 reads TGTGCCAGCAGCCGGACTAGCGGGGGGCAGGGCGTCTACGAGCAGTACTTC.

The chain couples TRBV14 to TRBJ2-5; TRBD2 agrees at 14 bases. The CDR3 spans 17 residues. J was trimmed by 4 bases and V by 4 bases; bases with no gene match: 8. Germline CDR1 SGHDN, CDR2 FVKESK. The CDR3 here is CASSPGTSGSRRETQYF. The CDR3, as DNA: TGTGCCAGCAGCCCGGGGACTAGCGGGAGTAGGAGAGAGACCCAGTACTTC.

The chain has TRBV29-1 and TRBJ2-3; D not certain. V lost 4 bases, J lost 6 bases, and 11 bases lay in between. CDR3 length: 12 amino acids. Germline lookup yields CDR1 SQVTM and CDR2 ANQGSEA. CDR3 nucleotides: TGCAGCGTTGTGGGAAGGGATGATACGCAGTATTTT. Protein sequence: CSVVGRDDTQYF.

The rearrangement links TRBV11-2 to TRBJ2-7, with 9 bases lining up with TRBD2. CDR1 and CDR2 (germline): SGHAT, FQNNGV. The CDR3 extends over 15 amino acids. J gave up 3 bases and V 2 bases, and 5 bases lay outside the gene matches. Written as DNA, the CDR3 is TGTGCCAGCAGCTTATTTTCTAGCGGGGTCTACGAGCAGTACTTC. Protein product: CASSLFSSGVYEQYF.

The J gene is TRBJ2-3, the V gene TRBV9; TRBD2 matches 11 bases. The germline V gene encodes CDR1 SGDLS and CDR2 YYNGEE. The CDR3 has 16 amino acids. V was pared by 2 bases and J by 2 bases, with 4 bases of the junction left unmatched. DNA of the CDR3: TGTGCCAGCAGCGTGGTAGCGGGGGGGAACACAGATACGCAGTATTTT. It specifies CASSVVAGGNTDTQYF.

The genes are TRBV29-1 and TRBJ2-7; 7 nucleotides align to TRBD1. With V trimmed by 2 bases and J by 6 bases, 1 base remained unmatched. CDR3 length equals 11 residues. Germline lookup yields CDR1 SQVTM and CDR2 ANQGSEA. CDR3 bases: TGCAGCGTTGAATCAGGGGGCGAGCAGTACTTC. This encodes CSVESGGEQYF.

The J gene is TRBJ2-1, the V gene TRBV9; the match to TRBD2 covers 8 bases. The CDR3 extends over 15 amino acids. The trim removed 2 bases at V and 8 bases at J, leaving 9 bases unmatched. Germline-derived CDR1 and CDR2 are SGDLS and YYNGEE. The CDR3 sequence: CASSVGGAVIYEQFF. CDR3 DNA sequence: TGTGCCAGCAGCGTCGGGGGGGCAGTTATCTATGAGCAGTTCTTC.

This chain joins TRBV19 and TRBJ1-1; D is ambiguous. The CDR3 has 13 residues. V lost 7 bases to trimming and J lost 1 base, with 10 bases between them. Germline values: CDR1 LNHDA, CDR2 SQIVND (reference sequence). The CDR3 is CASKFVGNTEAFF. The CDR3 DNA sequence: TGTGCCAGTAAGTTTGTCGGGAACACTGAAGCTTTCTTT.

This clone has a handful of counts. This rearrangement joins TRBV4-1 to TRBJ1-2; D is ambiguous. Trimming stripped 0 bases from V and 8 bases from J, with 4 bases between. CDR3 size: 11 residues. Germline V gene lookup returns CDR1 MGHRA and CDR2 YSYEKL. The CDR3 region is CASSQERGYTF. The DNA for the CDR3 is TGCGCCAGCAGCCAAGAGAGGGGCTACACCTTC.

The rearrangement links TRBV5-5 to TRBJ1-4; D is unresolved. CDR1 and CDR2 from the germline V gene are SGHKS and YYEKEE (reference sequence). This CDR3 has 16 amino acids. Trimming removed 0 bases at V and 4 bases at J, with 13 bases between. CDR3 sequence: CASSLEAQTSNEKLFF. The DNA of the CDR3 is TGTGCCAGCAGCTTGGAGGCCCAGACAAGTAATGAAAAACTGTTTTTT.

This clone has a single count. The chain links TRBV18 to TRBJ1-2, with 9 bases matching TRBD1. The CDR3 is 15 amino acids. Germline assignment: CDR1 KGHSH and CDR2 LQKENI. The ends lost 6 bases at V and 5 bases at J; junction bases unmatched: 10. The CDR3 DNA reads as TGTGCCAGCTCTGACGGACAGGGGAATTCGTATGGCTACACCTTC. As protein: CASSDGQGNSYGYTF. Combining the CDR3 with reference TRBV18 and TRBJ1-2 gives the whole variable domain NAGVMQNPRHLVRRRGQEARLRCSPMKGHSHVYWYRQLPEEGLKFMVYLQKENIIDESGMPKERFSAEFPKEGPSILRIQQVVRGDSAAYFCASSDGQGNSYGYTFGSGTRLTVV.

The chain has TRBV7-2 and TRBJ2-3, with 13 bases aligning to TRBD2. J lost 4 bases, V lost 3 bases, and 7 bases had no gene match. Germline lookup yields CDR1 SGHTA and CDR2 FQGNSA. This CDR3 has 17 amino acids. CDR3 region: CASSFQGLAGVADTQYF. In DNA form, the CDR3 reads TGTGCCAGCAGCTTCCAAGGACTAGCGGGAGTGGCAGATACGCAGTATTTT.